These 30 T cell receptor beta chains originate from one sample sequenced in a study of CD8 T cells in Susac syndrome. Reverse transcription of about 0.5 to 1 ug RNA used random hexamers. In TCRdb, the immunoSEQ multiplex PCR reads were re-called with MiXCR into one record per CDR3 protein. The sample consists of approximately 130,000 distinct CDR3 sequences, 85% to 95% of them appearing once. Sequencing used CD4+ T cells from PBMCs. These receptors all stem from a human donor in good health.

This chain connects TRBV4-1 to TRBJ2-7; TRBD2 is a possible D gene (6 bases). This CDR3 spans 16 amino acids. V was pared by 0 bases and J by 2 bases, with 14 bases between. In germline, CDR1 is MGHRA, CDR2 YSYEKL. CDR3 sequence (DNA): TGCGCCAGCAGCCAAGATGACGGCGGGATCCCCTACGAGCAGTACTTC. It yields the protein CASSQDDGGIPYEQYF.

In its sample, this clonotype was seen once. J is TRBJ1-4 and V is TRBV4-1, with 7 bases that match TRBD1. The CDR3 has 14 amino acids. Trimming cost V 4 bases and J 1 base; bases outside gene matches: 0. Germline CDR1 is MGHRA and CDR2 is YSYEKL. In DNA form, the CDR3 reads TGCGCCAGCAGCCGGACAGGAACTAATGAAAAACTGTTTTTT. Its translation is CASSRTGTNEKLFF.

The chain employs TRBV28 and TRBJ2-3, with 9 bases identical to TRBD1. This CDR3 contains 15 residues. Unmatched junction bases numbered 3, after V lost 4 bases and J lost 1 base. Germline assignment: CDR1 MDHEN and CDR2 SYDVKM. Written as DNA, the CDR3 is TGTGCCAGCAGTTCACAGGGGGCGGGCACAGATACGCAGTATTTT. It specifies CASSSQGAGTDTQYF.

The chain combines TRBV5-6 with TRBJ1-2, with 9 nucleotides matching TRBD1. CDR1 is SGHDT and CDR2 is YYEEEE in the germline V gene. The CDR3 loop spans 17 amino acids. V shed 1 base and J 4 bases; nucleotides not matched to a gene: 11. CDR3 protein: CASSLISGQGGGYGYTF. Written as DNA, the CDR3 is TGTGCCAGCAGCTTGATTTCGGGACAGGGTGGAGGCTATGGCTACACCTTC.

This clonotype was recorded a few times. The V and J genes are TRBV5-4 and TRBJ2-3; D is perhaps TRBD1 or TRBD2 (5 bases each). Trimming removed 0 bases from V and 3 bases from J, with 11 bases in between. Germline CDR1 SGHNT, CDR2 YYREEE (reference sequence). This CDR3 has 15 amino acids. DNA of the CDR3: TGTGCCAGCAGCTTGGATGGGGGAAGTACAGATACGCAGTATTTT. It is translated as CASSLDGGSTDTQYF.

Written as DNA, the CDR3 is TGTGCCAGCAGAGGGAGGGGATTTAACTATGGCTACACCTTC. Protein: CASRGRGFNYGYTF. The V call is TRBV5-6, the J call TRBJ1-2, with D perhaps matching TRBD1 (5 bases). The CDR3 loop spans 14 amino acids. V lost 5 bases to trimming and J lost 1 base, with 12 bases between them. The germline CDR1 and CDR2 sequences are SGHDT and YYEEEE.

The rearrangement links TRBV3-1 to TRBJ1-3; D uncertain. CDR3 length: 14 residues. Germline loops: CDR1 LGHDT, CDR2 YNNKEL (reference sequence). V lost 3 bases to trimming and J lost 0 bases, with 6 bases between them. CDR3 region: CASSQPVSGNTIYF. The DNA for the CDR3 is TGTGCCAGCAGCCAGCCGGTCTCTGGAAACACCATATATTTT.

The chain recombines TRBV30 with TRBJ1-3; no clear D. Per the germline V gene, CDR1 is GTSNPN and CDR2 is SVGIG (reference sequence). The ends were cut back, 4 bases at V and 2 bases at J, with 9 bases in the middle. The CDR3 runs to 13 residues. CDR3 in amino acids: CAWNPGPGNTIYF. The DNA for the CDR3 is TGTGCCTGGAATCCCGGGCCTGGAAACACCATATATTTT.

In this sample, this clonotype turned up once. The CDR3 DNA reads as TGCAGTGCTAGAGATTCGAGGAGGGACACTGAAGCTTTCTTT. Its protein is CSARDSRRDTEAFF. The V gene is TRBV20-1, the J gene TRBJ1-1; no firm D call. Germline-derived CDR1 and CDR2 are DFQATT and SNEGSKA (reference sequence). Trimming stripped 0 bases from V and 3 bases from J, with 11 bases between. The CDR3 is 14 amino acids.

The chain joins TRBV19 to TRBJ1-5; D might be TRBD1 (5 bases). The length of the CDR3 is 14 residues. V lost 11 bases to trimming and J lost 0 bases, with 14 bases between them. Per germline, CDR1 LNHDA and CDR2 SQIVND (reference sequence). The CDR3 loop reads CASFDRYSNQPQHF. The DNA of the CDR3 is TGTGCCTCGTTCGACAGATATAGCAATCAGCCCCAGCATTTT.

The gene calls are TRBV28 and TRBJ1-2, with a possible D match to TRBD1 (5 bases). CDR3 length: 15 residues. V lost 10 bases and J lost 4, with 22 bases in between. The germline V gene encodes CDR1 MDHEN and CDR2 SYDVKM. The CDR3 DNA reads as TGTGCCACCGCCCGGGACGGCGGGACTTTCTATGGCTACACCTTC. It encodes CATARDGGTFYGYTF.

The V gene is TRBV14, the J gene TRBJ1-5; 7 nucleotides match TRBD1. V gave up 1 base and J gave up 6 bases; unmatched junction bases: 6. The CDR3 loop spans 15 amino acids. Per germline, CDR1 SGHDN and CDR2 FVKESK. The CDR3 region is CASSQAGGPGQPQHF. CDR3 DNA: TGTGCCAGCAGCCAAGCAGGGGGGCCGGGTCAGCCCCAGCATTTT.

The chain has TRBV7-3 and TRBJ2-2; D remains unclear. Germline V lookup: CDR1 SGHTA, CDR2 FQGTGA. The V end lost 4 bases, the J end lost 1 base, and 7 bases lay between the germline ends. The CDR3 is 14 residues long. CDR3 in DNA: TGTGCCAGCAGCTCCGCAGGGAACACCGGGGAGCTGTTTTTT. It translates to CASSSAGNTGELFF.

The chain combines TRBV20-1 with TRBJ2-2; D unresolved. V was pared by 0 bases and J by 1 base, with 15 bases between. The germline CDR1 and CDR2 sequences are DFQATT and SNEGSKA (reference sequence). The CDR3 has 17 residues. CDR3 sequence (DNA): TGCAGTGCTAGAGATCTCTTTGATAGCTTGAACACCGGGGAGCTGTTTTTT. Translated: CSARDLFDSLNTGELFF.

The rearrangement joins TRBV4-2 to TRBJ1-3, with 10 bases aligning to TRBD1. V gave up 0 bases and J gave up 1 base; unmatched junction bases: 3. Per germline, CDR1 LGHNA and CDR2 YNFKEQ. The CDR3 spans 17 residues. The DNA of the CDR3 is TGTGCCAGCAGCCAAGAAGGGACAGGGGATTCTGGAAACACCATATATTTT. Translated, it gives CASSQEGTGDSGNTIYF.

V usage is TRBV6-2 or TRBV6-3 and J usage is TRBJ2-7; 10 bases map to TRBD2. Trimming at V came to 5 bases and at J to 1 base, leaving 8 bases not matched to a gene. Germline CDR1 is MNHEY and CDR2 is SVGEGT. The length of the CDR3 is 16 residues. DNA for the CDR3: TGTGCCAGCAGTCCGCCTAGCGGGAGTTGGTCCTACGAGCAGTACTTC. It is translated as CASSPPSGSWSYEQYF.

The chain combines TRBV7-8 with TRBJ2-1; the match to TRBD1 covers 10 bases. The CDR3 is 16 residues long. Germline CDR1 SGHVS, CDR2 FQNEAQ. V shed 1 base and J 6 bases; nucleotides not matched to a gene: 6. In DNA form, the CDR3 reads TGTGCCAGCAGCTTAGTCGGGACAGGGGAGGTCAATGAGCAGTTCTTC. Translating it yields CASSLVGTGEVNEQFF.

The rearrangement joins TRBV12-3 or TRBV12-4 to TRBJ2-1, with D possibly TRBD1 on 6 matching bases. CDR3 length: 13 amino acids. The germline V and J ends were trimmed by 7 bases and 1 base, with 8 bases remaining between them. In nucleotides, the CDR3 is TGTGCCAGCATAGGGGGTTCCTACAATGAGCAGTTCTTC. Amino acids: CASIGGSYNEQFF.

This chain links TRBV2 with TRBJ2-1; 11 positions match TRBD2. V dropped 6 bases and J dropped 9; count of bases not matched to a gene: 10. The CDR3 extends over 15 amino acids. Germline CDR1 reads SNHLY; CDR2 reads FYNNEI. CDR3 protein: CASRPGTSGNIEQFF. In nucleotides, the CDR3 is TGTGCCAGCAGACCCGGGACTAGCGGTAATATTGAGCAGTTCTTC.

The chain joins TRBV30 to TRBJ1-3; D perhaps matches TRBD1 (6 bases). Trimming cost V 2 bases and J 3 bases, with 11 bases left between them. The CDR3 totals 14 residues. The germline V gene encodes CDR1 GTSNPN and CDR2 SVGIG (reference sequence). The CDR3 is CAWSLQGGGNTIYF. The CDR3 DNA reads as TGTGCCTGGAGTTTACAGGGAGGTGGAAACACCATATATTTT.

The chain carries TRBV6-5 and TRBJ2-3; 9 bases map to TRBD1. V shed 6 bases, J shed 0 bases, and the junction held 4 bases outside the gene matches. CDR3 length: 15 amino acids. CDR1 is MNHEY, CDR2 SVGAGI, per germline. The CDR3 is CASSLGQGSTDTQYF. The CDR3 DNA reads TGTGCCAGCAGCCTAGGACAGGGGAGCACAGATACGCAGTATTTT.

This sequence joins TRBV7-6 and TRBJ2-7; a weak D match, TRBD2 (5 bases). The CDR3 consists of 15 residues. Trimming removed 1 base from V and 0 bases from J, with 10 bases in between. Germline V gives CDR1 SGHVS, CDR2 FNYEAQ. CDR3 nucleotide sequence: TGTGCCAGCAGCTTAGACGAGGGTTTCTCCTACGAGCAGTACTTC. Translation: CASSLDEGFSYEQYF.

The chain employs TRBV30 and TRBJ1-3; TRBD1 matches at 9 bases. The CDR3 totals 19 residues. From germline, CDR1 is GTSNPN and CDR2 SVGIG (reference sequence). Losses at the gene ends were 0 bases for V and 2 bases for J; bases not matched to a gene: 14. In DNA form, the CDR3 reads TGTGCCTGGAGTGTATCTCTTATACAGGGGGCGGAAGCTGGAAACACCATATATTTT. This gives the protein CAWSVSLIQGAEAGNTIYF. The whole variable domain, remainder taken from reference TRBV30 and TRBJ1-3, is SQTIHQWPATLVQPVGSPLSLECTVEGTSNPNLYWYRQAAGRGLQLLFYSVGIGQISSEVPQNLSASRPQDRQFILSSKKLLLSDSGFYLCAWSVSLIQGAEAGNTIYFGEGSWLTVV.

The chain uses TRBV27 and TRBJ2-2; a weak D match, TRBD1 (5 bases). This CDR3 has 17 residues. The germline V gene encodes CDR1 MNHEY and CDR2 SMNVEV (reference sequence). Trimming pared 2 bases from V and 3 bases from J, leaving 16 bases between. For the CDR3, the DNA is TGTGCCAGCAGTTTACGAGTTTCTAGGGGTTACACCGGGGAGCTGTTTTTT. As protein: CASSLRVSRGYTGELFF.

The rearrangement joins TRBV5-1 to TRBJ2-3, with 7 bases matching TRBD2. Looked up from germline, CDR1 is SGHRS and CDR2 is YFSETQ. The CDR3 extends over 16 amino acids. After removal of 5 bases from V and 5 bases from J, the junction contained 14 bases not matched to a gene. The CDR3 DNA is TGCGCCAGCAGAAATGTCGGGGGGAACGCTGAAGATACGCAGTATTTT. This sequence encodes CASRNVGGNAEDTQYF.

The chain couples TRBV5-1 to TRBJ2-1; D is possibly TRBD2 (6 bases). Trimming removed 0 bases at V and 3 bases at J, with 10 bases between. The CDR3 is 15 amino acids. From germline, CDR1 is SGHRS and CDR2 YFSETQ. The CDR3 DNA follows: TGCGCCAGCAGCTTGGGGTCTAGCGACTACAATGAGCAGTTCTTC. Translated: CASSLGSSDYNEQFF.

The chain has TRBV18 and TRBJ2-1, with no clear D. This CDR3 spans 11 amino acids. Trimming took 2 bases from V and 13 from J, leaving 9 bases between them. Germline loops: CDR1 KGHSH, CDR2 LQKENI. DNA of the CDR3: TGTGCCAGCTCACCAGAGTATTCTCAGTTCTTC. Its protein product is CASSPEYSQFF.

The chain uses TRBV13 and TRBJ2-1; D possibly uses TRBD1 or TRBD2 (6 bases each). The CDR3 has 15 amino acids. Between the trimmed V and J ends, which lost 8 bases and 0 bases, there was a span of 14 bases. Germline V gene lookup returns CDR1 PRHDT and CDR2 FYEKMQ (reference sequence). This CDR3 reads CASSRGTYSYNEQFF. The CDR3 bases are TGTGCCAGCTCACGGGGGACATACTCCTACAATGAGCAGTTCTTC.

This chain joins TRBV7-2 and TRBJ2-7; 7 nucleotides match TRBD2. After removal of 2 bases from V and 9 bases from J, the junction contained 7 bases not matched to a gene. Germline CDR1 reads SGHTA; CDR2 reads FQGNSA. The CDR3 contains 13 residues. For the CDR3, the DNA is TGTGCCAGCAGCTTAACTGGGGGGGTCAGGCAGTACTTC. Its protein product is CASSLTGGVRQYF.

The chain joins TRBV6-5 to TRBJ1-2; D is unclear. The V and J ends lost 5 bases and 1 base respectively, with 11 bases between them. This CDR3 region has 14 residues. Germline V gene sequence: CDR1 MNHEY, CDR2 SVGAGI. The CDR3 reads CASSLQQFNYGYTF. CDR3 sequence (DNA): TGTGCCAGCAGTCTACAGCAATTTAACTATGGCTACACCTTC.